A selection of T cell receptor beta chains follows, all from one sample in a study of early T cells in non-severe SARS-CoV-2 infection. TCRdb redid the calling of the 5' RACE reads with MiXCR, one entry per CDR3 protein. The table has 70,000 or so distinct CDR3 sequences, roughly 13% seen once. The sample comprised whole blood. These receptors were collected from an adult who was a healthcare worker with PCR-confirmed SARS-CoV-2 infection or an uninfected control (not recorded which). The CDR3 runs from the conserved cysteine through the conserved F or W. D genes are given only for firm matches. Clone size, where shown, is once, few, many, or a class for clones that have expanded.

j_call clone_size v_call d_call cdr3_aa cdr3_nt
TRBJ2-2 . TRBV29-1 . CSVRRNTGELFF TGCAGCGTACGACGGAACACCGGGGAGCTGTTTTTT
TRBJ2-5 . TRBV29-1 . CSVARGVETQYF TGCAGCGTTGCTAGGGGGGTGGAGACCCAGTACTTC
TRBJ1-5 many TRBV29-1 TRBD1 CSVRQGSQPQHF TGCAGCGTTCGACAGGGCAGTCAGCCCCAGCATTTT
TRBJ2-5 few TRBV5-1 TRBD2 CASSLLLAEKETQYF TGCGCCAGCAGCTTATTACTAGCGGAAAAAGAGACCCAGTACTTC
TRBJ2-1 . TRBV6-6 TRBD1 CASSAGTGFDEQFF TGTGCCAGTTCAGCCGGGACAGGTTTCGATGAGCAGTTCTTC
TRBJ2-7 few TRBV11-2 . CASSLLQGTYEQYF TGTGCCAGCAGCTTACTTCAGGGGACCTACGAGCAGTACTTC
TRBJ2-1 . TRBV7-2 TRBD2 CASSFILAGGRSSYNEQFF TGTGCCAGCAGCTTTATACTAGCGGGGGGCCGAAGCTCCTACAATGAGCAGTTCTTC
TRBJ1-1 few TRBV10-1 . CASSESIAKEAFF TGCGCCAGCAGTGAGTCGATTGCGAAAGAAGCTTTCTTT
TRBJ2-7 . TRBV18 TRBD1 CASSPGQGIHEQYF TGTGCCAGCTCACCGGGACAGGGAATCCACGAGCAGTACTTC
TRBJ1-2 many TRBV6-6 . CASSRDTNYGYTF TGTGCCAGCAGTAGAGACACGAACTATGGCTACACCTTC
TRBJ2-3 . TRBV29-1 . CSAPTELADTQYF TGCAGCGCTCCGACAGAACTCGCAGATACGCAGTATTTT
TRBJ2-2 . TRBV11-1 TRBD1 CASTLRGQGGTGELFF TGTGCCAGCACCTTGAGAGGACAGGGAGGCACCGGGGAGCTGTTTTTT
TRBJ1-2 few TRBV2 TRBD1 CASREQGFSYGYTF TGTGCCAGCAGGGAACAGGGGTTTAGCTATGGCTACACCTTC
TRBJ2-3 many TRBV20-1 TRBD2 CSAITSGGLDTQYF TGCAGTGCTATAACTAGCGGGGGGTTAGATACGCAGTATTTT
TRBJ2-3 . TRBV29-1 . CSVDWQNTDTQYF TGCAGCGTTGATTGGCAGAACACAGATACGCAGTATTTT
TRBJ1-5 few TRBV5-1 . CASSWDSNQPQHF TGCGCCAGCAGCTGGGATAGCAATCAGCCCCAGCATTTT
TRBJ2-2 . TRBV5-6 TRBD1 CASSLERTGPEYTGELFF TGTGCCAGCAGCCTCGAACGGACAGGGCCGGAGTACACCGGGGAGCTGTTTTTT
TRBJ2-3 few TRBV5-1 . CASSLRTNDYSDTQYF TGCGCCAGCAGCTTGCGAACCAATGACTATTCAGATACGCAGTATTTT
TRBJ1-2 . TRBV29-1 . CSVELQGYYGYTF TGCAGCGTTGAATTGCAAGGGTACTATGGCTACACCTTC
TRBJ1-1 . TRBV4-2 TRBD1 CASSQAGTGYVRAFF TGTGCCAGCAGCCAGGCCGGGACAGGGTACGTTCGAGCTTTCTTT
TRBJ1-1 . TRBV7-2 TRBD1 CASSLDGQGGTEAFF TGTGCCAGCAGCTTAGATGGGCAGGGGGGGACTGAAGCTTTCTTT
TRBJ2-3 . TRBV4-1 TRBD1 CASSQEGRTGDPDTQYF TGCGCCAGCAGCCAAGAGGGGCGGACAGGGGATCCAGATACGCAGTATTTT
TRBJ1-5 . TRBV29-1 TRBD1 CSVGDRGPQPQHF TGCAGCGTTGGGGACAGGGGGCCTCAGCCCCAGCATTTT
TRBJ1-1 . TRBV12-3/TRBV12-4 . CASSPPRANTEAFF TGTGCCAGCAGTCCCCCCAGGGCGAACACTGAAGCTTTCTTT
TRBJ2-3 few TRBV9 . CASSVGGGPTDTQYF TGTGCCAGCAGCGTAGGGGGGGGCCCCACAGATACGCAGTATTTT
TRBJ2-4 many TRBV29-1 . CSVGIQGGNIQYF TGCAGCGTTGGGATCCAGGGGGGAAACATTCAGTACTTC
TRBJ1-5 few TRBV6-2/TRBV6-3 . CASTQRGRAGNQPQHF TGTGCCAGCACCCAGAGGGGCAGGGCTGGCAATCAGCCCCAGCATTTT
TRBJ2-7 many TRBV29-1 . CSVEGPVGEQYF TGCAGCGTTGAAGGACCGGTGGGCGAGCAGTACTTC
TRBJ2-3 . TRBV4-2 . CASSQGGDATDTQYF TGTGCCAGCAGCCAAGGCGGGGATGCCACAGATACGCAGTATTTT
TRBJ1-1 few TRBV28 TRBD1 CASSFATGRTTEAFF TGTGCCAGCAGTTTTGCGACAGGGCGAACGACTGAAGCTTTCTTT
TRBJ1-1 few TRBV20-1 . CSARGGADTEAFF TGCAGTGCCAGAGGGGGTGCGGACACTGAAGCTTTCTTT
TRBJ2-7 . TRBV2 . CAISLDSNEQYF TGTGCCATTTCCTTGGACAGCAACGAGCAGTACTTC
TRBJ2-5 . TRBV7-8 TRBD2 CASSLVTSGGDIKETQYF TGTGCCAGCAGCTTAGTTACTAGCGGGGGTGATATAAAAGAGACCCAGTACTTC
TRBJ2-7 few TRBV20-1 . CSALQASYEQYF TGCAGTGCTTTACAGGCCTCCTACGAGCAGTACTTC
TRBJ1-2 . TRBV29-1 . CSVVDLSYGYTF TGCAGCGTTGTGGACCTTAGCTATGGCTACACCTTC
TRBJ1-4 few TRBV9 . CASSVGPGEKLFF TGTGCCAGCAGCGTTGGACCTGGGGAAAAACTGTTTTTT
TRBJ2-5 . TRBV7-3 . CASSSQGSGAQYF TGTGCCAGCAGCTCACAGGGTAGCGGAGCCCAGTACTTC
TRBJ1-2 . TRBV6-6 . CASRFRGRGDGYTF TGTGCCAGCAGATTTCGAGGGCGCGGGGATGGCTACACCTTC
TRBJ2-2 . TRBV11-2 . CASSTTIPTNTGELFF TGTGCCAGCAGTACGACTATCCCTACGAACACCGGGGAGCTGTTTTTT
TRBJ2-7 . TRBV19 TRBD2 CASSTGLAGGPVYEQYF TGTGCCAGTAGTACCGGACTAGCGGGGGGACCTGTGTATGAGCAGTACTTC
TRBJ1-2 few TRBV7-9 . CASSWPGSDGYTF TGTGCCAGCAGCTGGCCGGGGTCCGATGGCTACACCTTC
TRBJ2-5 . TRBV12-3/TRBV12-4 TRBD1 CASSLGDSQATQYF TGTGCCAGCTCCTTAGGGGACAGCCAGGCGACCCAGTACTTC
TRBJ1-2 few TRBV9 . CASSGDGRKYGYTF TGTGCCAGCAGCGGGGACGGGAGGAAATATGGCTACACCTTC
TRBJ1-1 few TRBV7-2 . CASSPPQTAVFAFF TGTGCCAGCAGCCCCCCTCAGACTGCCGTATTCGCTTTCTTT
TRBJ2-7 . TRBV10-1 . CASPRCHEQYF TGCGCCAGCCCCCGGTGTCACGAGCAGTACTTC
TRBJ1-5 few TRBV9 . CASSQNLMQPQHF TGTGCCAGCAGCCAGAACCTGATGCAGCCCCAGCATTTT
TRBJ1-2 . TRBV20-1 . CSASGGKDYGYTF TGCAGTGCTAGCGGGGGGAAGGACTATGGCTACACCTTC
TRBJ2-3 . TRBV18 . CASSPLSGSSTDTQYF TGTGCCAGCTCACCTCTGTCAGGGTCTAGCACAGATACGCAGTATTTT
TRBJ2-7 few TRBV6-2/TRBV6-3 . CASSYFYEQYF TGTGCCAGCAGTTACTTCTACGAGCAGTACTTC
TRBJ1-1 . TRBV6-1 . CASSKMGMNTEAFF TGTGCCAGCAGTAAAATGGGGATGAACACTGAAGCTTTCTTT
TRBJ1-4 few TRBV7-9 . CASSRDSNEKLFF TGTGCCAGCAGCCGGGACTCAAATGAAAAACTGTTTTTT
TRBJ1-5 . TRBV11-2 TRBD1 CASSWGQGDNQPQHF TGTGCCAGCAGCTGGGGACAGGGGGATAATCAGCCCCAGCATTTT
TRBJ1-1 few TRBV29-1 . CSVEGQVKAEAFF TGCAGCGTTGAAGGACAGGTTAAGGCTGAAGCTTTCTTT
TRBJ2-2 . TRBV12-3/TRBV12-4 . CASSFRGNTGELFF TGTGCCAGCAGTTTTAGAGGAAACACCGGGGAGCTGTTTTTT
TRBJ2-6 few TRBV28 . CASSLGQTAGANVLTF TGTGCCAGCAGTTTAGGACAGACGGCTGGGGCCAACGTCCTGACTTTC
TRBJ2-5 . TRBV12-3/TRBV12-4 TRBD1 CASSNRDSGYF TGTGCCAGCAGTAACCGGGACAGCGGGTACTTC
TRBJ2-1 once TRBV11-2 TRBD1 CASADRGIYNEQFF TGTGCCAGCGCAGACAGGGGAATCTACAATGAGCAGTTCTTC
TRBJ1-2 few TRBV7-8 . CASSLGGREGYTF TGTGCCAGCAGCTTAGGGGGGCGCGAAGGCTACACCTTC
TRBJ1-4 . TRBV7-9 . CASSPRVGAATNEKLFF TGTGCCAGCAGCCCGAGGGTAGGGGCGGCAACTAATGAAAAACTGTTTTTT